This TCR beta chain appears in the sequencing data of a study of a mutant IDH1 vaccine in newly diagnosed glioma. Time point meaning: week 47, end of study. Every single dose of the vaccine, 300 ug of mutant IDH1 20-mer peptide, came with topical imiquimod. The ends lost 2 bases at V and 7 bases at J; junction bases unmatched: 5. CDR1 SGHTA and CDR2 FQGNSA come from the germline V gene. The CDR3 length is 14 residues. Profiling relied on immunoSEQ multiplex PCR, and the TCRdb table lists in-frame clones only, not all of them. The table has about 85,000 clones, roughly 86% seen once. Regarding this clone: As yet, its antigen is unknown.

This TCR was sampled from a woman between 50 and 59 years old with glioma. This specimen consisted of PBMCs, obtained from a glioma patient whose treatment included an IDH1 peptide vaccine. The chain recombines TRBV7-2 with TRBJ1-5; TRBD1 agrees at 7 bases. The CDR3 sequence: CASSLRQGRQPQHF. The CDR3 coding sequence is TGTGCCAGCAGCTTAAGACAGGGACGGCAGCCCCAGCATTTT.